Shown below are 32 T cell receptor beta chains from a single sample sequenced in a study of T cell responses to AZD1222 COVID-19 vaccine. Here immunoSEQ multiplex PCR was the method, and the copy in TCRdb shows in-frame clones only, minus some. The sample yields 130,000 to 150,000 clones, 90% to 95% seen once. The sample in question was peripheral blood, obtained on day 0 of MenACWY control vaccination. Receptors originate from an adult in good health.

The rearrangement links TRBV7-9 to TRBJ2-2; TRBD2 aligns across 13 bases. Germline-derived CDR1 and CDR2 are SEHNR and FQNEAQ (reference sequence). The V segment lost 3 bases and the J segment 7 bases; nucleotides outside the gene matches: 8. The CDR3 contains 17 residues. CDR3 DNA sequence: TGTGCCAGCAGCTTTTCTCGGACTAGCGGGAGAGGCGGGGAGCTGTTTTTT. Translating gives CASSFSRTSGRGGELFF.

This clone was observed once. The chain has TRBV7-9 and TRBJ1-1; TRBD1 might be the D (6 bases). CDR1 is SEHNR and CDR2 is FQNEAQ in the germline V gene (reference sequence). This CDR3 has 13 residues. Trimming removed 8 bases from V and 8 bases from J, with 18 bases in between. The CDR3 nucleotides are TGTGCCAGCGAAGGTGCGATAGGGACAGAAGCTTTCTTT. The encoded protein is CASEGAIGTEAFF.

The chain couples TRBV30 to TRBJ2-2, with D unclear. Germline assignment: CDR1 GTSNPN and CDR2 SVGIG (reference sequence). V lost 0 bases, J lost 3 bases, and 5 bases lay in between. This CDR3 contains 13 residues. CDR3 sequence reads: CAWSVMHTGELFF. CDR3 DNA: TGTGCCTGGAGTGTAATGCACACCGGGGAGCTGTTTTTT.

The V gene is TRBV3-1 (or the pseudogene TRBV3-2), the J gene TRBJ2-2; D unclear. Germline values: CDR1 LGHDT, CDR2 YNNKEL (reference sequence). This CDR3 spans 13 amino acids. The ends were cut back, 3 bases at V and 0 bases at J, with 2 bases in the middle. The CDR3 spells CASSQPNTGELFF. CDR3 nucleotide sequence: TGTGCCAGCAGCCAGCCGAACACCGGGGAGCTGTTTTTT.

This chain uses TRBV27 with TRBJ2-1; D may correspond to TRBD1 or TRBD2 (6 bases each). The CDR3 totals 14 residues. CDR1 MNHEY and CDR2 SMNVEV come from the germline V gene (reference sequence). V was trimmed by 5 bases and J by 8 bases, leaving 16 bases between them. The CDR3 spells CASSLATGADEQFF. The CDR3 coding sequence is TGTGCCAGCAGTCTCGCGACGGGGGCCGATGAGCAGTTCTTC.

For the CDR3, the DNA is TGTGCCAGCAGTAGGGGAGCACTTCTCTCTGGAAACACCATATATTTT. This gives the protein CASSRGALLSGNTIYF. The chain employs TRBV25-1 and TRBJ1-3; D perhaps matches TRBD1 (5 bases). V was cut by 5 bases and J by 0 bases, with 14 bases left in between. Germline-derived CDR1 and CDR2 are MGHDK and SYGVNS. The CDR3 loop spans 16 amino acids.

This clone came up once. This chain links TRBV2 with TRBJ1-5; TRBD1 is a possible D gene (5 bases). The CDR3 has 15 residues. CDR1 SNHLY and CDR2 FYNNEI come from the germline V gene. Trimming pared 6 bases from V and 2 bases from J, leaving 14 bases between. In DNA, the CDR3 is TGTGCCAGCAGGGGGGAGGCTATTGGCAATCAGCCCCAGCATTTT. Encoded protein: CASRGEAIGNQPQHF.

This clone was recorded only once. The V gene is TRBV18, the J gene TRBJ1-1; D remains unclear. This CDR3 comprises 14 residues. In germline, CDR1 is KGHSH, CDR2 LQKENI. The ends were cut back, 3 bases at V and 2 bases at J, with 10 bases in the middle. The CDR3 protein is CASSPPGFNTEAFF. The CDR3 DNA sequence: TGTGCCAGCTCACCTCCGGGTTTCAACACTGAAGCTTTCTTT.

CDR3 amino acids: CAVGPRGSPLHF. DNA for the CDR3: TGTGCCGTGGGACCTCGGGGTTCCCCCCTCCACTTT. This rearrangement joins TRBV30 to TRBJ1-6; the D gene is possibly TRBD1 (5 bases). CDR3 length: 12 residues. Germline CDR1 and CDR2: GTSNPN and SVGIG (reference sequence). V dropped 8 bases and J dropped 13 bases, with 18 bases sitting between them.

The count of this clone is one. J is TRBJ1-1 and V is TRBV5-1, with D possibly TRBD1 on 6 matching bases. V lost 4 bases to trimming and J lost 8 bases, with 15 bases between them. CDR1 SGHRS and CDR2 YFSETQ come from the germline V gene. This CDR3 has 13 residues. In DNA form, the CDR3 reads TGCGCCAGCAGCATAGACAGGCCCGGGGAAGCTTTCTTT. Protein sequence: CASSIDRPGEAFF.

This sequence joins TRBV12-3 or TRBV12-4 and TRBJ2-1; 11 bases line up with TRBD2. With 10 bases clipped from V and 7 bases from J, the junction kept 6 bases outside the gene matches. CDR3 length equals 13 residues. CDR3 in DNA: TGTGCCATCGTACTAGCGGGAGTTAATGAGCAGTTCTTC. Translating it yields CAIVLAGVNEQFF.

This clone is a singleton in its sample. The chain combines TRBV5-4 with TRBJ2-1; 9 bases are a match to TRBD2. V was pared by 2 bases and J by 4 bases, with 10 bases of the junction left unmatched. The CDR3 is 17 amino acids. From germline, CDR1 is SGHNT and CDR2 YYREEE (reference sequence). CDR3 amino acids: CASSLERLAEMYNEQFF. The DNA of the CDR3 is TGTGCCAGCAGCTTAGAACGACTAGCGGAAATGTACAATGAGCAGTTCTTC.

V is TRBV7-9 and J is TRBJ1-1; D is uncertain. In germline, CDR1 is SEHNR, CDR2 FQNEAQ (reference sequence). CDR3 length: 13 residues. Deletions cut 3 bases from V and 4 bases from J, with 9 bases between. CDR3 bases: TGTGCCAGCAGCTTCATGGAAGGCACTGAAGCTTTCTTT. This translates into CASSFMEGTEAFF.

The V call is TRBV18, the J call TRBJ2-1; 9 bases are a match to TRBD1. Germline trimming cut 5 bases from V and 9 bases from J; bases unmatched to any gene: 11. The CDR3 is made up of 15 amino acids. Germline CDR1 KGHSH, CDR2 LQKENI. This chain's CDR3 is CASSGEGQGRSEQFF. The CDR3 region has the DNA TGTGCCAGCTCAGGAGAGGGACAGGGCAGAAGTGAGCAGTTCTTC.

The V gene is TRBV5-1, the J gene TRBJ2-1, with 10 bases aligning to TRBD2. Losses at the gene ends were 0 bases for V and 5 bases for J; bases not matched to a gene: 5. Germline CDR1 SGHRS, CDR2 YFSETQ. The CDR3 totals 16 residues. The DNA of the CDR3 is TGCGCCAGCAGCTTGGACCAGCGGGAGGGCCACAATGAGCAGTTCTTC. It codes for CASSLDQREGHNEQFF.

The DNA for the CDR3 is TGTGCCAGCAGCCAAGATACACTAAGCACCGGGGAGCTGTTTTTT. Residues: CASSQDTLSTGELFF. The chain joins TRBV3-1 (or the pseudogene TRBV3-2) to TRBJ2-2; D gene uncertain. V dropped 0 bases and J dropped 4 bases, with 9 bases sitting between them. The CDR3 runs to 15 residues. The V gene's germline CDR1 is LGHDT and CDR2 YNNKEL (reference sequence).

V is TRBV3-1 (or the pseudogene TRBV3-2) and J is TRBJ2-7, with 9 bases matching TRBD1. The junction had 9 bases not matched to a gene; V was cut back by 4 bases and J by 2 bases. Germline CDR1 LGHDT, CDR2 YNNKEL (reference sequence). CDR3 length: 16 amino acids. CDR3 in amino acids: CASSPPEGQGTYEQYF. The CDR3 nucleotides read TGTGCCAGCAGCCCCCCGGAGGGACAGGGTACCTACGAGCAGTACTTC.

This rearrangement joins TRBV5-6 to TRBJ1-2; the D gene is possibly TRBD1 (6 bases). Germline V gene data show CDR1 as SGHDT and CDR2 as YYEEEE. With 0 bases removed from V and 8 bases from J, the gap between germline ends came to 11 bases. The CDR3 is 13 residues long. The CDR3 protein is CASSLETGWGYTF. Here the CDR3 DNA reads TGTGCCAGCAGCTTGGAGACAGGTTGGGGCTACACCTTC.

This chain connects TRBV11-2 to TRBJ2-3; 9 nucleotides agree with TRBD2. Germline lookup yields CDR1 SGHAT and CDR2 FQNNGV. Trimming at V came to 5 bases and at J to 2 bases, leaving 8 bases not matched to a gene. The CDR3 runs to 16 residues. The CDR3 reads CASSLVSSGITDTQYF. CDR3 coding DNA: TGTGCCAGCAGCCTAGTCTCTAGCGGGATCACAGATACGCAGTATTTT.

The chain joins TRBV28 to TRBJ1-5; no definite D call. Germline CDR1 MDHEN, CDR2 SYDVKM. V was trimmed by 5 bases and J by 1 base, leaving 15 bases between them. CDR3 size: 16 residues. CDR3 amino acids: CASSPLPRWSNQPQHF. The CDR3 coding sequence is TGTGCCAGCAGTCCCCTCCCCCGGTGGAGCAATCAGCCCCAGCATTTT.

The chain is built from TRBV5-1 and TRBJ2-1, with a weak D call TRBD1 (7 bases). Between the trimmed V and J ends, which lost 2 bases and 0 bases, there was a span of 15 bases. From germline, CDR1 is SGHRS and CDR2 YFSETQ. This CDR3 is built from 17 residues. CDR3 DNA sequence: TGCGCCAGCAGCTTTATGACAGGGAGGAGCTCCTACAATGAGCAGTTCTTC. Protein sequence: CASSFMTGRSSYNEQFF.

The table lists this clone with a few counts. The chain couples TRBV2 to TRBJ1-6; D not resolved. The CDR3 spans 15 residues. V shed 7 bases and J shed 3 bases, with 13 bases lying between them. Germline CDR1 SNHLY, CDR2 FYNNEI. The CDR3 is CASKSPEGYNSPLHF. CDR3 in DNA: TGTGCCAGCAAAAGCCCTGAAGGCTATAATTCACCCCTCCACTTT.

The chain links TRBV27 to TRBJ1-5, with D unresolved. The CDR3 length is 14 residues. Looked up from germline, CDR1 is MNHEY and CDR2 is SMNVEV (reference sequence). V lost 0 bases to trimming and J lost 6 bases, with 9 bases between them. This CDR3 is CASSLSRMGQPQHF. CDR3 DNA: TGTGCCAGCAGTTTATCCAGGATGGGTCAGCCCCAGCATTTT.

The chain combines TRBV18 with TRBJ1-4; D not certain. Germline CDR1 reads KGHSH; CDR2 reads LQKENI. The ends were cut back, 4 bases at V and 6 bases at J, with 6 bases in the middle. CDR3 length: 12 residues. CDR3 in amino acids: CASSRKDEKLFF. CDR3 bases: TGTGCCAGCTCACGAAAGGATGAAAAACTGTTTTTT. Using reference TRBV18 and TRBJ1-4 for the parts outside the CDR3, the full variable domain is NAGVMQNPRHLVRRRGQEARLRCSPMKGHSHVYWYRQLPEEGLKFMVYLQKENIIDESGMPKERFSAEFPKEGPSILRIQQVVRGDSAAYFCASSRKDEKLFFGSGTQLSVL.

The CDR3 is CASSFVRDRGLNTEAFF. The CDR3 bases are TGTGCCAGCAGCTTCGTCCGGGACAGGGGTCTGAACACTGAAGCTTTCTTT. The chain uses TRBV11-2 and TRBJ1-1; the match to TRBD1 covers 10 bases. Per the germline V gene, CDR1 is SGHAT and CDR2 is FQNNGV. The V and J ends lost 3 bases and 0 bases, in that order; junction bases with no gene match: 7. The CDR3 contains 17 residues.

As DNA, the CDR3 is TGTGCCACCAGCAGTACCCATAGGAGGGCTTTCTTT. As protein: CATSSTHRRAFF. The genes are TRBV15 and TRBJ1-1, with D hard to call. V lost 3 bases and J lost 11, with 13 bases in between. CDR3 length: 12 amino acids. Germline V CDR1 and CDR2: LNHNV, YYDKDF (reference sequence).

The chain combines TRBV7-9 with TRBJ2-1; no reliable D call. This CDR3 has 12 amino acids. Germline loops: CDR1 SEHNR, CDR2 FQNEAQ (reference sequence). Trimming left V 1 base short and J 8 bases short, with 6 bases between. The CDR3, as DNA: TGTGCCAGCAGCTTAGAGCTGTATGAGCAGTTCTTC. This codes for CASSLELYEQFF. The variable domain in full, with the rest retrieved from reference TRBV7-9 and TRBJ2-1, is DTGVSQNPRHKITKRGQNVTFRCDPISEHNRLYWYRQTLGQGPEFLTYFQNEAQLEKSRLLSDRFSAERPKGSFSTLEIQRTEQGDSAMYLCASSLELYEQFFGPGTRLTVL.

CDR3 residues: CASYAGTSGGEQYF. The CDR3 DNA follows: TGCGCCAGTTACGCCGGGACTAGCGGGGGCGAGCAGTACTTC. This chain connects TRBV5-1 to TRBJ2-7; 14 bases fit TRBD2. CDR1 SGHRS and CDR2 YFSETQ come from the germline V gene. This CDR3 is built from 14 residues. J was trimmed by 6 bases and V by 8 bases; bases with no gene match: 7.

This chain uses TRBV6-6 with TRBJ2-5; no reliable D call. Germline loops: CDR1 MNHNY, CDR2 SVGAGI (reference sequence). Trimming took 2 bases from V and 5 from J, leaving 12 bases between them. The CDR3 consists of 14 residues. In nucleotides, the CDR3 is TGTGCCAGCAGTTACGTCGACCTTGGGGAGACCCAGTACTTC. Protein sequence: CASSYVDLGETQYF.

The rearrangement joins TRBV28 to TRBJ1-1; D perhaps matches TRBD1 (6 bases). The germline V and J ends were trimmed by 3 bases and 5 bases, with 22 bases remaining between them. Germline loops: CDR1 MDHEN, CDR2 SYDVKM. The CDR3 sequence is 17 residues long. CDR3 in amino acids: CASSLIGSRGLWTEAFF. The CDR3 DNA reads TGTGCCAGCAGTTTGATAGGCTCCAGGGGCCTGTGGACTGAAGCTTTCTTT.

The rearrangement joins TRBV2 to TRBJ1-1; 9 bases match TRBD1. V was pared by 8 bases and J by 5 bases, with 9 bases of the junction left unmatched. CDR1 SNHLY and CDR2 FYNNEI come from the germline V gene. The CDR3 extends over 14 amino acids. The CDR3 is CASVTGGAGTEAFF. CDR3 in DNA: TGTGCCAGCGTTACAGGGGGCGCTGGGACTGAAGCTTTCTTT.

This rearrangement joins TRBV11-2 to TRBJ2-2; D is unclear. V was cut by 6 bases and J by 1 base, with 12 bases left in between. The CDR3 contains 15 residues. Germline CDR1 reads SGHAT; CDR2 reads FQNNGV. CDR3 nucleotides: TGTGCCAGCAGATTTTCAGGTTTGAACACCGGGGAGCTGTTTTTT. Its translation: CASRFSGLNTGELFF.